Sequencing of this T cell receptor (beta chain) was carried out in a study of breast tumors, draining lymph nodes, adjacent tissues (dated by TCRdb to the mid-2010s). The study in broad terms: Breast cancer patients provided tumor, adjacent nontumor tissue and axillary lymph nodes, and the study compared the TCR beta repertoires across these three sources. In human breast cancer, the study set out to evaluate how tumor, surrounding tissue and draining lymph node repertoires relate to one another and whether T cells may move between these sites.

What the authors observed across the whole study: Tumor T-cell repertoires showed less diversity than lymph node repertoires and more diversity than nontumor tissue repertoires, and tumor T-cell repertoires showed preferential V and J gene usage. The conclusion that tumor T cells originate in lymph nodes was presented as consistent with a hypothesis rather than as directly demonstrated. Tumor and nontumor tissue repertoires were significantly more similar in luminal-like than in basal-like breast cancer. The data were judged consistent with most tumor T cells deriving from the lymph node and then expanding within tumor tissue.

The CDR3, from cysteine to phenylalanine, totals 14 residues. The sequence is cut down to CDR3 DNA, 42 bases in frame from base 1. The germline V gene provides CDR1 SGHDN and CDR2 FVKESK. The trim is 4 bases for V and 2 bases for J, with a gap of 11 bases between the germline ends. This clonotype was detected many times. The specificity of this receptor is unknown. No clone much larger than this one lies a single base away; base qualities are absent. TCRdb lists the instrument as Illumina HiSeq 2000. Multiplex PCR amplification was used to generate the TCR beta chain libraries. High-throughput sequencing was used to analyze the amplified TCR beta chain products. TCRdb redid the processing of the public reads, applying fastp at Q25 and MiXCR, and retained in-frame beta chains. A single entry per CDR3 protein holds the most common genes and DNA from its merged rows. A total of some 130,000 distinct CDR3 sequences appear in this sample, more than 20% of them only once. Of the sample, roughly 2.7% is held by the ten largest clones.

The axillary draining lymph nodes of breast cancer patients were the source of the lymph node samples. Sequencing input: axillary lymph node tissue. The chain links TRBV14 with TRBJ1-2; the D gene is perhaps TRBD1, on 6 matching bases. The receptor comes from a female donor with breast cancer. Some clones in this sample may be carry-over from other donors' samples. The sequence in DNA is TGTGCCAGCAGCCCTGGACAGATGAACTATGGCTACACCTTC. Its protein product is CASSPGQMNYGYTF.